The sequence of this TCR beta chain was determined in a study of CD8 T cells in Susac syndrome. The study sequenced TCR beta in blood CD8+ and CD4+ T cells. The study used treatment-naive patients who had stable or active relapsing-remitting disease as multiple sclerosis controls. As concerns this clonotype: Its antigen is undetermined.

The germline V and J ends were trimmed by 6 bases and 4 bases, with 19 bases remaining between them. The CDR3 runs to 16 residues. General study results and limits: Regarding the TCR sequencing and HLA analysis, the study admitted that a relatively small number of individuals were involved.

Random hexamers served to reverse transcribe roughly 0.45 to 1 ug RNA. Amplification of TCR beta CDR3 by immunoSEQ multiplex PCR spanned 54 Vbeta and 13 Jbeta. From the immunoSEQ multiplex PCR reads, TCRdb called clonotypes with MiXCR, one entry per CDR3 protein. The profile shows some 200,000 distinct CDR3 sequences, about 95% of them singletons. Material: CD4+ T cells from PBMCs. The J gene is TRBJ2-1, the V gene TRBV12-3 or TRBV12-4; TRBD2 might be the D (5 bases). This TCR was recovered from a human donor with multiple sclerosis. The CDR3, as DNA: TGTGCCAGCAGCCTTGGACTCCTCCTCCCTTACAATGAGCAGTTCTTC. Translation: CASSLGLLLPYNEQFF.